These 30 T cell receptor beta chains came from one sample sequenced in a study of blood T cell repertoires in COVID-19. Some clones are missing from TCRdb's copy, which holds only in-frame ones; the method was immunoSEQ multiplex PCR. The sample consists of fewer than 250,000 clones, more than 75% of them appearing once. The sequenced material came from PBMCs or T cells enriched from blood (not recorded which). Source of these receptors: a man aged 25-45 years in a cohort exposed to, infected with or recovered from COVID-19 (not recorded which).

The gene calls are TRBV11-2 and TRBJ2-2; 8 bases match TRBD1. This CDR3 has 14 amino acids. The V segment lost 5 bases and the J segment 6 bases; nucleotides outside the gene matches: 5. Germline values: CDR1 SGHAT, CDR2 FQNNGV. CDR3 nucleotide sequence: TGTGCCAGCAGCCTTGACAGGGGAGCCGGGGAGCTGTTTTTT. This sequence encodes CASSLDRGAGELFF.

This clone showed up just once. The V and J genes are TRBV27 and TRBJ2-5; 12 nucleotides align to TRBD2. The CDR3 has 17 residues. J gave up 3 bases and V 7 bases, and 12 bases lay outside the gene matches. Germline CDR1 reads MNHEY; CDR2 reads SMNVEV (reference sequence). This chain's CDR3 is CASTCRASGRAEETQYF. For the CDR3, the DNA is TGTGCCAGCACCTGTAGAGCTAGCGGGAGGGCCGAAGAGACCCAGTACTTC.

The CDR3 DNA sequence: TGCGCCAGCAGCTTGGAGGGGTTTAGGGATGAGCAGTTCTTC. Its translation is CASSLEGFRDEQFF. The chain couples TRBV5-1 to TRBJ2-1; a weak D match, TRBD1 (5 bases). This CDR3 contains 14 residues. V lost 0 bases to trimming and J lost 8 bases, with 12 bases between them. Germline assignment: CDR1 SGHRS and CDR2 YFSETQ.

CDR3 nucleotides: TGTGCCACCAGAGACAGGCAATATGGCTACACCTTC. Translation gives CATRDRQYGYTF. J is TRBJ1-2 and V is TRBV24-1; D might be TRBD1 (6 bases). The V and J ends lost 7 bases and 5 bases respectively, with 10 bases between them. This CDR3 is built from 12 residues. The germline V gene encodes CDR1 KGHDR and CDR2 SFDVKD.

A few counts support this clone. V gene TRBV6-4 combines with J gene TRBJ2-6; weak D call: TRBD1 (6 bases). The CDR3 sequence is 16 residues long. Germline V gives CDR1 MRHNA, CDR2 SNTAGT. With 0 bases removed from V and 0 bases from J, the gap between germline ends came to 6 bases. CDR3 bases: TGTGCCAGCAGTGACTCAGGGGGCTCTGGGGCCAACGTCCTGACTTTC. Translating gives CASSDSGGSGANVLTF.

The chain carries TRBV4-1 and TRBJ2-7; no clear D gene. Germline-derived CDR1 and CDR2 are MGHRA and YSYEKL. The CDR3 runs 11 residues. The V gene lost 4 bases and the J gene lost 6 bases, with 7 bases spanning the gap. The chain's CDR3 is CASSRSGEQYF. The CDR3 DNA sequence: TGCGCCAGCAGCCGTTCAGGCGAGCAGTACTTC.

This chain links TRBV5-1 with TRBJ1-1; D remains ambiguous. V dropped 4 bases and J dropped 1 base, with 14 bases sitting between them. Germline CDR1 SGHRS, CDR2 YFSETQ. The CDR3 spans 15 residues. CDR3 DNA sequence: TGCGCCAGCAGCCCTAAGAATACGGGGAACACTGAAGCTTTCTTT. Translation gives CASSPKNTGNTEAFF.

The rearrangement joins TRBV14 to TRBJ2-7; D is ambiguous. CDR3 length equals 12 residues. Germline V lookup: CDR1 SGHDN, CDR2 FVKESK. Trimming took off 1 base at V and 1 base at J, with 2 bases between the two ends. CDR3 sequence reads: CASSQASYEQYF. The CDR3 DNA sequence: TGTGCCAGCAGCCAAGCGTCCTACGAGCAGTACTTC.

The CDR3: CASRLSGRADEQYF. The CDR3 DNA reads as TGTGCCAGCAGGCTTAGCGGGAGGGCCGACGAGCAGTACTTC. The rearrangement joins TRBV3-1 (or the pseudogene TRBV3-2) to TRBJ2-7; 11 positions agree with TRBD2. CDR3 length equals 14 residues. In germline, CDR1 is LGHDT, CDR2 YNNKEL (reference sequence). Trimming took 6 bases from V and 5 from J; bases not matched to a gene: 6.

The chain links TRBV3-1 (or the pseudogene TRBV3-2) to TRBJ2-1; D may be TRBD1 (5 bases). This CDR3 is built from 16 residues. V was shortened by 6 bases and J by 2 bases, with 17 bases between the two germline ends. Germline V gene sequence: CDR1 LGHDT, CDR2 YNNKEL (reference sequence). The CDR3 bases are TGTGCCAGCAGGGGGCAGCGTGATACAGCCTACAATGAGCAGTTCTTC. Translated, it gives CASRGQRDTAYNEQFF.

The gene calls are TRBV7-3 and TRBJ1-1; unclear D gene. This CDR3 is 13 amino acids long. V was pared by 3 bases and J by 11 bases, with 16 bases between. Germline CDR1 and CDR2: SGHTA and FQGTGA. CDR3 region: CASSFLPVSLAFF. Written as DNA, the CDR3 is TGTGCCAGCAGCTTTCTCCCGGTGAGTCTGGCTTTCTTT.

The chain employs TRBV9 and TRBJ2-1; a weak D match, TRBD2 (8 bases). V was shortened by 2 bases and J by 8 bases, with 23 bases between the two germline ends. Germline V gene lookup returns CDR1 SGDLS and CDR2 YYNGEE. The CDR3 runs to 17 residues. In DNA form, the CDR3 reads TGTGCCAGCAGCGTGAACAGGGTGACCGGGAGGGGGCATGAGCAGTTCTTC. Its translation: CASSVNRVTGRGHEQFF.

The V gene is TRBV24-1, the J gene TRBJ2-7, with TRBD1 identical over 12 bases. V dropped 4 bases and J dropped 6; count of bases not matched to a gene: 6. CDR3 length: 15 amino acids. Looked up from germline, CDR1 is KGHDR and CDR2 is SFDVKD. The CDR3: CATSDTGTGGGEQYF. In DNA form, the CDR3 reads TGTGCCACCAGTGACACCGGGACAGGGGGCGGCGAGCAGTACTTC.

This rearrangement joins TRBV7-9 to TRBJ2-1; D is undetermined. The CDR3 totals 14 residues. Trimming stripped 2 bases from V and 3 bases from J, with 8 bases between. Germline assignment: CDR1 SEHNR and CDR2 FQNEAQ (reference sequence). The CDR3 reads CASSLTRDYNEQFF. CDR3 DNA sequence: TGTGCCAGCAGCTTAACCCGCGACTACAATGAGCAGTTCTTC.

The J gene is TRBJ2-1, the V gene TRBV24-1, with a weak D call TRBD2 (5 bases). Germline V gene data show CDR1 as KGHDR and CDR2 as SFDVKD. This CDR3 comprises 14 residues. V shed 6 bases and J shed 7 bases, with 15 bases lying between them. CDR3 DNA sequence: TGTGCCACCAGTACCGAGGGTGTGGCAAATGAGCAGTTCTTC. Translated, it gives CATSTEGVANEQFF.

The chain uses TRBV19 and TRBJ1-1; 9 nucleotides line up with TRBD1. CDR1 and CDR2 (germline): LNHDA, SQIVND (reference sequence). J lost 5 bases, V lost 5 bases, and 6 bases had no gene match. This CDR3 is 14 amino acids long. CDR3 DNA sequence: TGTGCCAGTAGTGCGGGACAGGGAAGAACTGAAGCTTTCTTT. Its protein product is CASSAGQGRTEAFF.

This clone was counted once. The CDR3 loop is CASEEGGELFF. CDR3 DNA sequence: TGCGCCAGTGAGGAGGGCGGGGAGCTGTTTTTT. This chain connects TRBV10-2 to TRBJ2-2, with D possibly being TRBD2 (6 bases). The CDR3 loop spans 11 amino acids. The ends were cut back, 9 bases at V and 7 bases at J, with 9 bases in the middle. The germline V gene has CDR1 WSHSY and CDR2 SAAADI.

The CDR3 nucleotides are TGTGCCAGCAGCTTAGGTGTGGGAGCTGGTGAGCAGTTCTTC. Amino acids: CASSLGVGAGEQFF. This chain links TRBV11-3 with TRBJ2-1; possible D gene TRBD2, 5 bases. This CDR3 has 14 residues. With 1 base removed from V and 9 bases from J, the gap between germline ends came to 13 bases. Germline assignment: CDR1 SGHNT and CDR2 YENEEA.

The CDR3 protein is CASSLNPSSGANTGELFF. In DNA, the CDR3 is TGTGCCAGCAGCCTCAATCCATCTAGCGGGGCGAACACCGGGGAGCTGTTTTTT. The chain has TRBV9 and TRBJ2-2, with 9 bases aligning to TRBD2. Germline trimming cut 4 bases from V and 0 bases from J; bases unmatched to any gene: 10. The CDR3 is made up of 18 amino acids. Germline-derived CDR1 and CDR2 are SGDLS and YYNGEE.

The rearrangement links TRBV11-2 to TRBJ1-5; no firm D call. The V end lost 1 base, the J end lost 2 bases, and 9 bases lay between the germline ends. CDR3 length: 15 amino acids. Per the germline V gene, CDR1 is SGHAT and CDR2 is FQNNGV. The CDR3 loop is CASSLGSSGNQPQHF. CDR3 nucleotide sequence: TGTGCCAGCAGCTTAGGCTCGTCGGGCAATCAGCCCCAGCATTTT.

V is TRBV24-1 and J is TRBJ2-7; TRBD1 aligns across 10 bases. The CDR3 runs 13 residues. V shed 7 bases, J shed 7 bases, and the junction held 6 bases outside the gene matches. Germline V gene data show CDR1 as KGHDR and CDR2 as SFDVKD. The DNA of the CDR3 is TGTGCCACCAGCGACAGGGGGCTGGGTGAGCAGTACTTC. Translated, it gives CATSDRGLGEQYF.

The J gene is TRBJ1-5, the V gene TRBV18; D might be TRBD1 (6 bases). The V end was cut by 2 bases, the J end by 0 bases, with 14 bases between. This CDR3 comprises 17 residues. CDR1 is KGHSH, CDR2 LQKENI, per germline. In nucleotides, the CDR3 is TGTGCCAGCTCACCATCGGTCGACAGGATTAGCAATCAGCCCCAGCATTTT. It codes for CASSPSVDRISNQPQHF.

V usage is TRBV15 and J usage is TRBJ1-3, with D maybe TRBD1 (5 bases). The V end was cut by 0 bases, the J end by 0 bases, with 27 bases between. The CDR3 totals 22 residues. CDR1 and CDR2 (germline): LNHNV, YYDKDF (reference sequence). CDR3 coding DNA: TGTGCCACCAGCAGAGATGAGGAGAATTGGAGGGGAACCCATCTCTCTGGAAACACCATATATTTT. Protein product: CATSRDEENWRGTHLSGNTIYF.

The chain uses TRBV27 and TRBJ1-5; 8 bases are shared with TRBD1. Germline-derived CDR1 and CDR2 are MNHEY and SMNVEV (reference sequence). After removal of 4 bases from V and 3 bases from J, the junction contained 14 bases not matched to a gene. The CDR3 loop spans 18 amino acids. The CDR3 reads CASSSLRVAGGVNQPQHF. The CDR3 nucleotides are TGTGCCAGCAGTTCCCTCCGGGTGGCAGGGGGCGTCAATCAGCCCCAGCATTTT.

This clone was counted many times. The gene calls are TRBV21-1 and TRBJ1-2; TRBD1, the table's D call, lacks a check against the DNA. TRBV21-1 is deemed a pseudogene. The CDR3 covers 15 residues. The CDR3 region is CASRIRTGGDYGYTF. The CDR3 DNA reads TGTGCCAGCAGAATAAGGACAGGGGGGGACTATGGCTACACCTTC.

This chain links TRBV7-9 with TRBJ1-2; TRBD1 is a possible D gene (5 bases). This CDR3 has 14 amino acids. Germline V gene sequence: CDR1 SEHNR, CDR2 FQNEAQ (reference sequence). Trimming removed 1 base at V and 4 bases at J, with 10 bases between. CDR3 bases: TGTGCCAGCAGCTTAGTTGACAGCCTCTATGGCTACACCTTC. It yields the protein CASSLVDSLYGYTF.

The chain uses TRBV28 and TRBJ1-2; 9 nucleotides match TRBD1. Germline loops: CDR1 MDHEN, CDR2 SYDVKM. The length of the CDR3 is 14 residues. V was clipped by 5 bases and J by 4 bases; unmatched bases: 5. DNA for the CDR3: TGTGCCAGCAGTCCCGGGACAGGGTTCTATGGCTACACCTTC. This encodes CASSPGTGFYGYTF.

This sequence joins TRBV7-8 and TRBJ1-5; possibly TRBD1 for D (6 bases). CDR3 size: 14 residues. V shed 1 base and J shed 4 bases, with 8 bases lying between them. Germline V gene data show CDR1 as SGHVS and CDR2 as FQNEAQ. The CDR3: CASSLVQGNQPQHF. In DNA form, the CDR3 reads TGTGCCAGCAGCTTAGTGCAGGGGAATCAGCCCCAGCATTTT.

The chain recombines TRBV28 with TRBJ2-4; 7 nucleotides agree with TRBD2. Per the germline V gene, CDR1 is MDHEN and CDR2 is SYDVKM. This CDR3 is built from 15 residues. J lost 3 bases, V lost 6 bases, and 8 bases had no gene match. Written as DNA, the CDR3 is TGTGCCAGCAGCCCCCCCGGCGGGGGCAAAAACATTCAGTACTTC. Amino acids: CASSPPGGGKNIQYF.

The V call is TRBV4-1, the J call TRBJ2-7; possibly TRBD2 for D (6 bases). Germline-derived CDR1 and CDR2 are MGHRA and YSYEKL. Trimming removed 4 bases at V and 2 bases at J, with 12 bases between. This CDR3 has 14 amino acids. The DNA of the CDR3 is TGCGCCAGCAGCCCCGGGACTGAGACCTACGAGCAGTACTTC. This gives the protein CASSPGTETYEQYF.